The next 18 T cell receptor beta chains were all read from a single sample in a study of PD-1 blockade in classical Hodgkin lymphoma. Repertoires were generated with immunoSEQ multiplex PCR, while TCRdb's copy carries only in-frame clones and drops some. The profile shows 40,000 or so clones, 87% of them singletons. Exposure to brentuximab vedotin varied, and each patient had relapsed following autologous stem cell transplantation. The sequencing used peripheral blood mononuclear cells (PBMCs), collected at baseline. The receptors originated from a human donor with classical Hodgkin lymphoma.

The V and J genes are TRBV4-2 and TRBJ1-3; 10 bases fit TRBD1. The CDR3 has 16 residues. The V gene end was trimmed by 3 bases and the J gene end by 0 bases; junction bases not matched to a gene: 2. Looked up from germline, CDR1 is LGHNA and CDR2 is YNFKEQ. CDR3 amino acids: CASSHGQGDSGNTIYF. CDR3 nucleotide sequence: TGTGCCAGCAGCCACGGACAGGGGGACTCTGGAAACACCATATATTTT.

V and J are TRBV19 and TRBJ1-2; possible D gene TRBD1, 5 bases. V shed 5 bases and J shed 3 bases, with 10 bases lying between them. This CDR3 comprises 13 residues. CDR1 LNHDA and CDR2 SQIVND come from the germline V gene (reference sequence). The CDR3 protein is CASSGGTHYGYTF. DNA for the CDR3: TGTGCCAGTAGTGGGGGAACCCACTATGGCTACACCTTC.

The chain uses TRBV4-1 and TRBJ1-3, with 7 bases lining up with TRBD1. V gave up 2 bases and J gave up 3 bases; unmatched junction bases: 4. The length of the CDR3 is 15 residues. Per the germline V gene, CDR1 is MGHRA and CDR2 is YSYEKL. The CDR3 sequence: CASSQQDRVGNTIYF. CDR3 in DNA: TGCGCCAGCAGCCAACAAGACAGGGTTGGAAACACCATATATTTT.

This clone was seen a single time. V gene TRBV14 combines with J gene TRBJ1-1; TRBD1 might be the D (5 bases). Trimming took off 1 base at V and 4 bases at J, with 16 bases between the two ends. The CDR3 is 16 amino acids. Germline V gene sequence: CDR1 SGHDN, CDR2 FVKESK. The DNA of the CDR3 is TGTGCCAGCAGCCAAGTCGGGGCAGGGTCTTTCACTGAAGCTTTCTTT. It yields the protein CASSQVGAGSFTEAFF. The full variable domain, rest sourced from reference TRBV14 and TRBJ1-1, is EAGVTQFPSHSVIEKGQTVTLRCDPISGHDNLYWYRRVMGKEIKFLLHFVKESKQDESGMPNNRFLAERTGGTYSTLKVQPAELEDSGVYFCASSQVGAGSFTEAFFGQGTRLTVV.

CDR3 sequence reads: CASSRGTGELFF. CDR3 bases: TGTGCCAGCAGCAGGGGCACCGGGGAGCTGTTTTTT. The chain has TRBV6-5 and TRBJ2-2, with a weak D call TRBD1 (6 bases). There are 12 residues in the CDR3. V lost 6 bases to trimming and J lost 4 bases, with 6 bases between them. The germline V gene has CDR1 MNHEY and CDR2 SVGAGI.

This chain joins TRBV9 and TRBJ2-7; TRBD1 agrees at 7 bases. With 4 bases clipped from V and 7 bases from J, the junction kept 11 bases outside the gene matches. The germline V gene encodes CDR1 SGDLS and CDR2 YYNGEE. The CDR3 runs 14 residues. The CDR3 DNA follows: TGTGCCAGCAGCCCAGACAGGGCCGCAGGAGAGCAGTACTTC. Protein sequence: CASSPDRAAGEQYF. The entire variable domain, with the rest obtained from reference TRBV9 and TRBJ2-7, is as follows: DSGVTQTPKHLITATGQRVTLRCSPRSGDLSVYWYQQSLDQGLQFLIQYYNGEERAKGNILERFSAQQFPDLHSELNLSSLELGDSALYFCASSPDRAAGEQYFGPGTRLTVT.

The chain uses TRBV27 and TRBJ2-3; 9 positions agree with TRBD2. V gave up 4 bases and J gave up 1 base; unmatched junction bases: 6. The CDR3 runs to 16 residues. Germline-derived CDR1 and CDR2 are MNHEY and SMNVEV (reference sequence). The CDR3 bases are TGTGCCAGCAGTTCACCTAGCGGGACCGGCACAGATACGCAGTATTTT. This gives the protein CASSSPSGTGTDTQYF.

The V and J genes are TRBV18 and TRBJ2-2, with 8 positions matching TRBD2. Germline trimming cut 5 bases from V and 2 bases from J; bases unmatched to any gene: 4. The CDR3 covers 15 residues. Looked up from germline, CDR1 is KGHSH and CDR2 is LQKENI. CDR3 coding DNA: TGTGCCAGCTCAAAAGCGGGGGCCAACACCGGGGAGCTGTTTTTT. This translates into CASSKAGANTGELFF.

This clone was seen only a few times. The rearrangement uses TRBV6-5 and TRBJ1-2, with 8 bases aligning to TRBD1. Trimming at V came to 1 base and at J to 5 bases, leaving 9 bases not matched to a gene. This CDR3 is built from 16 residues. Germline values: CDR1 MNHEY, CDR2 SVGAGI. The CDR3 bases are TGTGCCAGCAGTTACTTATCAGGGGGCGGGAGATATGGCTACACCTTC. Translating gives CASSYLSGGGRYGYTF.

This clone was found once. The J gene is TRBJ2-2, the V gene TRBV2, with D uncertain. The V gene lost 3 bases and the J gene lost 5 bases, with 10 bases spanning the gap. The CDR3 totals 14 residues. Germline CDR1 and CDR2: SNHLY and FYNNEI. Here the CDR3 reads CASSDEVRTGELFF. The CDR3 DNA reads TGTGCCAGCAGTGATGAGGTTCGGACCGGGGAGCTGTTTTTT.

This clone was seen a single time. The chain carries TRBV18 and TRBJ2-1; tentatively, D is TRBD1 (6 bases). This CDR3 contains 14 residues. With 3 bases removed from V and 9 bases from J, the gap between germline ends came to 15 bases. Germline V gene lookup returns CDR1 KGHSH and CDR2 LQKENI. The CDR3 bases are TGTGCCAGCTCACCTCTAGGGGGAATCAGTGAGCAGTTCTTC. Translation: CASSPLGGISEQFF.

Only one count was recorded for this clone. The chain couples TRBV4-3 to TRBJ2-1, with TRBD2 matching over 7 bases. The germline V gene has CDR1 LGHNA and CDR2 YSLEER. The CDR3 has 17 amino acids. V trimming: 1 base; J trimming: 4 bases; junction bases outside the gene matches: 10. The CDR3 sequence: CASSQGASGAYYNEQFF. Written as DNA, the CDR3 is TGCGCCAGCAGCCAAGGGGCTAGCGGAGCGTATTACAATGAGCAGTTCTTC.

The chain is built from TRBV11-2 and TRBJ2-5, with no clear D. CDR1 is SGHAT, CDR2 FQNNGV, per germline. CDR3 length: 11 residues. V was trimmed by 5 bases and J by 2 bases, leaving 3 bases between them. The CDR3 protein is CASSKQETQYF. CDR3 coding DNA: TGTGCCAGCAGCAAGCAAGAGACCCAGTACTTC. Supplemented by reference TRBV11-2 and TRBJ2-5, the full variable domain reads EAGVAQSPRYKIIEKRQSVAFWCNPISGHATLYWYQQILGQGPKLLIQFQNNGVVDDSQLPKDRFSAERLKGVDSTLKIQPAKLEDSAVYLCASSKQETQYFGPGTRLLVL.

This clone was seen more than once but under ten times. This rearrangement joins TRBV7-9 to TRBJ1-2, with TRBD1 matching over 8 bases. Germline CDR1 is SEHNR and CDR2 is FQNEAQ (reference sequence). Unmatched junction bases numbered 2, after V lost 2 bases and J lost 3 bases. The CDR3 is made up of 14 amino acids. The CDR3 region is CASSLMGQDYGYTF. CDR3 DNA: TGTGCCAGCAGCTTAATGGGACAGGACTATGGCTACACCTTC.

Details on this clone: Different DNA sequences within this sample yield the same CDR3. The chain carries TRBV5-1 and TRBJ1-3; TRBD1 is a possible D gene (5 bases). There are 14 residues in the CDR3. The V end was cut by 5 bases, the J end by 4 bases, with 13 bases between. Germline CDR1 is SGHRS and CDR2 is YFSETQ. The CDR3 DNA reads TGCGCCAGCAGTCCAGGGACTTCCGGAAACACCATATATTTT. Translated, it gives CASSPGTSGNTIYF.

The V call is TRBV7-6, the J call TRBJ2-3; 7 bases align to TRBD2. The CDR3 runs 15 residues. Germline assignment: CDR1 SGHVS and CDR2 FNYEAQ. J lost 6 bases, V lost 1 base, and 7 bases had no gene match. CDR3 bases: TGTGCCAGCAGCTTAGGATATTTAGCGGGTGATACGCAGTATTTT. It specifies CASSLGYLAGDTQYF.

The chain combines TRBV5-1 with TRBJ2-1; 11 bases map to TRBD2. The CDR3 loop spans 17 amino acids. Germline-derived CDR1 and CDR2 are SGHRS and YFSETQ. V lost 4 bases, J lost 4 bases, and 10 bases stayed unmatched. The CDR3 reads CASSPGTSGRLYNEQFF. CDR3 bases: TGCGCCAGCAGCCCCGGGACTAGCGGACGCTTATACAATGAGCAGTTCTTC. Using reference TRBV5-1 and TRBJ2-1 for the parts outside the CDR3, the full variable domain is KAGVTQTPRYLIKTRGQQVTLSCSPISGHRSVSWYQQTPGQGLQFLFEYFSETQRNKGNFPGRFSGRQFSNSRSEMNVSTLELGDSALYLCASSPGTSGRLYNEQFFGPGTRLTVL.

This clone has more than one count but fewer than ten. V gene TRBV7-9 combines with J gene TRBJ2-7, with a possible D match to TRBD1 (6 bases). The germline CDR1 and CDR2 sequences are SEHNR and FQNEAQ (reference sequence). Trimming stripped 8 bases from V and 5 bases from J, with 13 bases between. This CDR3 is 12 amino acids long. The CDR3, as DNA: TGTGCCAGCGGTACAGGGCGCGACGAGCAGTACTTC. This sequence encodes CASGTGRDEQYF.